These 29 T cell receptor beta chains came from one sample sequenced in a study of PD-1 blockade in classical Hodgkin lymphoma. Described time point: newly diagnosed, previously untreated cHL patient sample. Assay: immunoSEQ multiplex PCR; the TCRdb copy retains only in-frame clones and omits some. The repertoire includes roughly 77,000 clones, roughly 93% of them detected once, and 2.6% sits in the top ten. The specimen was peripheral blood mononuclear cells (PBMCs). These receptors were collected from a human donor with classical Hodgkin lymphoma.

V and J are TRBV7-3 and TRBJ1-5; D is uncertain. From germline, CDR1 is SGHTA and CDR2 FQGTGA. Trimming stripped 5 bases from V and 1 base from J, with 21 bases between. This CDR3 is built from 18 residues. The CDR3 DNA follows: TGTGCCAGCAGCCCCCGCGTGGCCGGCCTCAGGAGCAATCAGCCCCAGCATTTT. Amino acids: CASSPRVAGLRSNQPQHF.

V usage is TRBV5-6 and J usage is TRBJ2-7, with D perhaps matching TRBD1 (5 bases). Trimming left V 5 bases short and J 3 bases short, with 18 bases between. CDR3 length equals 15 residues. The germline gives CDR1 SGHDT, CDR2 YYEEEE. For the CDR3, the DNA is TGTGCCAGCAGTTACCCTGACAGTCCGTACTACGAGCAGTACTTC. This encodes CASSYPDSPYYEQYF.

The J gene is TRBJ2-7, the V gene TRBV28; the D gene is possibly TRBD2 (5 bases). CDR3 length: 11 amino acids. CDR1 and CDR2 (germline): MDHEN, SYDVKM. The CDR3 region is CALEVRGEQYF. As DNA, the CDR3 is TGTGCGCTGGAGGTGCGTGGCGAGCAGTACTTC.

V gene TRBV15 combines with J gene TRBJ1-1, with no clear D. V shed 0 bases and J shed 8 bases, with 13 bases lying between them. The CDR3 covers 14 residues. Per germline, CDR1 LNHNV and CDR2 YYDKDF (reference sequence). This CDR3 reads CATSRDRTGLEAFF. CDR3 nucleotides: TGTGCCACCAGCAGAGATCGTACGGGGTTGGAAGCTTTCTTT.

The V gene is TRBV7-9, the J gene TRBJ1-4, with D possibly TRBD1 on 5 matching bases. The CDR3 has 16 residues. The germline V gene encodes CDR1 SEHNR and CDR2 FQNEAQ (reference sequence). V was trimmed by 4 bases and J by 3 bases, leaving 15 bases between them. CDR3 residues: CASSYGRQGANEKLFF. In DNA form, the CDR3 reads TGTGCCAGCAGCTACGGACGTCAGGGTGCTAATGAAAAACTGTTTTTT.

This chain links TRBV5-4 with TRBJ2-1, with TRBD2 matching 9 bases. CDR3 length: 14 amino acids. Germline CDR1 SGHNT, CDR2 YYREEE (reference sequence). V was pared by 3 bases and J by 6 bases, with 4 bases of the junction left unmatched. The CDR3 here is CASSYSGGGNEQFF. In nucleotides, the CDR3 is TGTGCCAGCAGCTATAGCGGGGGCGGCAATGAGCAGTTCTTC.

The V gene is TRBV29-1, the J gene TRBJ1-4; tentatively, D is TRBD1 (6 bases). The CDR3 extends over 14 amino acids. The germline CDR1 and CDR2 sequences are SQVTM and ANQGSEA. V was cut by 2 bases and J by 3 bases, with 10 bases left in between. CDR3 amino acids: CSVEIRGPNEKLFF. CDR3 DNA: TGCAGCGTTGAAATCCGGGGGCCTAATGAAAAACTGTTTTTT.

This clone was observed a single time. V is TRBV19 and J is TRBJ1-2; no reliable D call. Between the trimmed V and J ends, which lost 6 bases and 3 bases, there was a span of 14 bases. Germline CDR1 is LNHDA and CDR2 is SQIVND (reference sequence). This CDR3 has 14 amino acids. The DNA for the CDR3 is TGTGCCAGTAGGGACCCCCGAGCCCACTATGGCTACACCTTC. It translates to CASRDPRAHYGYTF. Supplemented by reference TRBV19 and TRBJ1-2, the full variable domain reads DGGITQSPKYLFRKEGQNVTLSCEQNLNHDAMYWYRQDPGQGLRLIYYSQIVNDFQKGDIAEGYSVSREKKESFPLTVTSAQKNPTAFYLCASRDPRAHYGYTFGSGTRLTVV.

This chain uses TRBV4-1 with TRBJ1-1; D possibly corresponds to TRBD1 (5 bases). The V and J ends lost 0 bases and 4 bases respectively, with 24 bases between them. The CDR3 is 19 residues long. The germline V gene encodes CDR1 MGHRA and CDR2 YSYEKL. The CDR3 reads CASSQDRIGAALGVTEAFF. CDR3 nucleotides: TGCGCCAGCAGCCAAGATCGGATAGGGGCCGCACTCGGGGTCACTGAAGCTTTCTTT.

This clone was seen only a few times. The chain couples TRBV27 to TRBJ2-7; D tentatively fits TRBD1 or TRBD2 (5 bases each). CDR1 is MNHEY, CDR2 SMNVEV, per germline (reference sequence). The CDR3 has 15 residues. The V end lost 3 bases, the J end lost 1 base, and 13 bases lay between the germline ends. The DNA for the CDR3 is TGTGCCAGCAGTTTCACGGGAAGGGGATCCTACGAGCAGTACTTC. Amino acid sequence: CASSFTGRGSYEQYF.

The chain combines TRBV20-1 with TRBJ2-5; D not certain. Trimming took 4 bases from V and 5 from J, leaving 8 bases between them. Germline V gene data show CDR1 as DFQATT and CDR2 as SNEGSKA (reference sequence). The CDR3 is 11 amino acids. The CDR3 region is CSAMRYETQYF. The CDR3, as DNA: TGCAGTGCTATGCGTTATGAGACCCAGTACTTC.

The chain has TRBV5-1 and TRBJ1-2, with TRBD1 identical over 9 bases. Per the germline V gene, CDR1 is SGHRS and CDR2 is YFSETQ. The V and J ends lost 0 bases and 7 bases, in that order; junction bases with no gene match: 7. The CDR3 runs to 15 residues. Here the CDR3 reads CASSLEGQGRGGYTF. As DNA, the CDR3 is TGCGCCAGCAGCTTGGAAGGACAGGGGCGAGGTGGCTACACCTTC.

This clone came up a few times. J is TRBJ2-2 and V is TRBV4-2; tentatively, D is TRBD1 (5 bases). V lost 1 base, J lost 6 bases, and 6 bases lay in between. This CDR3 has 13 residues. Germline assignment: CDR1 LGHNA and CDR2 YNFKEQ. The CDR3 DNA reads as TGTGCCAGCAGCCAAGTGGGGCCCGGGGAGCTGTTTTTT. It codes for CASSQVGPGELFF.

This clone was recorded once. Here the CDR3 DNA reads TGCAGCGTTGAGGGCAGGGGGCGCCGTAACTATGGCTACACCTTC. Translating gives CSVEGRGRRNYGYTF. V and J are TRBV29-1 and TRBJ1-2; 8 bases match TRBD1. V shed 3 bases, J shed 1 base, and the junction held 7 bases outside the gene matches. The germline V gene encodes CDR1 SQVTM and CDR2 ANQGSEA. The CDR3 extends over 15 amino acids.

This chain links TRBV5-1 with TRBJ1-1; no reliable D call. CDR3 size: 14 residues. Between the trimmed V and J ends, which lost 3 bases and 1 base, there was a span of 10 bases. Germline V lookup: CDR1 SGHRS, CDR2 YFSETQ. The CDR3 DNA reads TGCGCCAGCAGCTCCCGGGCTCCGAACACTGAAGCTTTCTTT. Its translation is CASSSRAPNTEAFF.

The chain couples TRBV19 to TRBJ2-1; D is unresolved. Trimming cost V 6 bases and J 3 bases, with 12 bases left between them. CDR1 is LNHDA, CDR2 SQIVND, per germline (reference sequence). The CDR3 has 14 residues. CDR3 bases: TGTGCCAGTAGAGCCCCCGAGCGCTACAATGAGCAGTTCTTC. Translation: CASRAPERYNEQFF.

The CDR3 spells CASSLVVAGDTQYF. CDR3 nucleotide sequence: TGCGCCAGCAGCTTGGTAGTAGCGGGAGATACGCAGTATTTT. J is TRBJ2-3 and V is TRBV5-1; TRBD2 agrees at 7 bases. The V and J ends lost 0 bases and 5 bases, in that order; junction bases with no gene match: 3. Germline CDR1 reads SGHRS; CDR2 reads YFSETQ. There are 14 residues in the CDR3.

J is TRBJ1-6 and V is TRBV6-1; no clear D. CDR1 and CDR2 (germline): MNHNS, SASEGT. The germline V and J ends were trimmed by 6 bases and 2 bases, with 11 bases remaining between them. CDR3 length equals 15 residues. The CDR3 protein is CASRSFGAYNSPLHF. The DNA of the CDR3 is TGTGCCAGCAGGTCCTTTGGGGCCTATAATTCACCCCTCCACTTT.

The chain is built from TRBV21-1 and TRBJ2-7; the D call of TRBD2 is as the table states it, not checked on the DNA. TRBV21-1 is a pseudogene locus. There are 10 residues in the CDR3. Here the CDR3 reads CASSLDEQYF. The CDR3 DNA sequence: TGTGCCAGCAGCTTAGACGAGCAGTACTTC.

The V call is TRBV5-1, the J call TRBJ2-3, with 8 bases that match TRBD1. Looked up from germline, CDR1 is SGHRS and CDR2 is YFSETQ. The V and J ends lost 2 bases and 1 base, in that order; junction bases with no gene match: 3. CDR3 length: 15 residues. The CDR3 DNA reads TGCGCCAGCAGCTTCCAGGGGGCAGGCACAGATACGCAGTATTTT. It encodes CASSFQGAGTDTQYF. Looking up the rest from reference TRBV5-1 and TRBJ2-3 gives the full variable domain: KAGVTQTPRYLIKTRGQQVTLSCSPISGHRSVSWYQQTPGQGLQFLFEYFSETQRNKGNFPGRFSGRQFSNSRSEMNVSTLELGDSALYLCASSFQGAGTDTQYFGPGTRLTVL.

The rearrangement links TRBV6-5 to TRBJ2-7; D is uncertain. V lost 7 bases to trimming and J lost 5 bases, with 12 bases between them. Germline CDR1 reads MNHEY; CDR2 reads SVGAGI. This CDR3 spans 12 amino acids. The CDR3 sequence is CASKGFGNEQYF. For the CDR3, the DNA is TGTGCCAGCAAAGGTTTTGGGAACGAGCAGTACTTC.

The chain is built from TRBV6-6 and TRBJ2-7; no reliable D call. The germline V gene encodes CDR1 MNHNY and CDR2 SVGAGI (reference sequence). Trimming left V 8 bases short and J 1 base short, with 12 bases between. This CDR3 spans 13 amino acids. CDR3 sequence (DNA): TGTGCCAGCCACGGACCTGAGTCCTACGAGCAGTACTTC. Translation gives CASHGPESYEQYF.

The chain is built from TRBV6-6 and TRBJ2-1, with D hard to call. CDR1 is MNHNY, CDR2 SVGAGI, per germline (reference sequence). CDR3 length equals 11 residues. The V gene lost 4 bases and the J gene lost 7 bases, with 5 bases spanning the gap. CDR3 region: CASSLKNEQFF. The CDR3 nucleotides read TGTGCCAGCAGTTTAAAGAATGAGCAGTTCTTC.

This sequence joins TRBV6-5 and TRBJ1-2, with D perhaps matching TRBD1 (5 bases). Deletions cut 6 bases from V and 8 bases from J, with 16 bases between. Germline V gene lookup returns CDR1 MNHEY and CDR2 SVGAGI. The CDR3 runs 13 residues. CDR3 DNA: TGTGCCAGCAGATGGGGGGGACGGGAGGGCTACACCTTC. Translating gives CASRWGGREGYTF.

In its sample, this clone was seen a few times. This CDR3 is CASSTYRAYGYTF. CDR3 bases: TGTGCCAGCAGTACCTACAGGGCCTATGGCTACACCTTC. The chain joins TRBV28 to TRBJ1-2, with D possibly matching TRBD1 (6 bases). Germline CDR1 is MDHEN and CDR2 is SYDVKM. The CDR3 is 13 amino acids. With 5 bases removed from V and 4 bases from J, the gap between germline ends came to 11 bases.

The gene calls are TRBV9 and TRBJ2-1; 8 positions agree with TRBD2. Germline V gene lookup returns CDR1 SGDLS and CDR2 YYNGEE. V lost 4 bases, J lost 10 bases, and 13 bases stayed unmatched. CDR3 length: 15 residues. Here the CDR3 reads CASSPGVAGSFEQFF. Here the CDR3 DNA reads TGTGCCAGCAGCCCGGGGGTAGCGGGGTCTTTCGAGCAGTTCTTC.

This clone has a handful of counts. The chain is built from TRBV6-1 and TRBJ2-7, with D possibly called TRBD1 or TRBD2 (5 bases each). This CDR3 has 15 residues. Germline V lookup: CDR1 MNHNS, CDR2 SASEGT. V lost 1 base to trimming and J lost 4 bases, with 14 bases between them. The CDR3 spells CASSEDGTGPYEQYF. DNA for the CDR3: TGTGCCAGCAGTGAAGACGGGACGGGACCTTACGAGCAGTACTTC.

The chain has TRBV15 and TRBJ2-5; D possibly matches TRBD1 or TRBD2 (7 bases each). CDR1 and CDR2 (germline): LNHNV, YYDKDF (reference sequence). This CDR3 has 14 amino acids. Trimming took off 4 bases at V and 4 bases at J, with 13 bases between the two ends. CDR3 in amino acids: CATSNRGGSETQYF. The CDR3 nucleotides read TGTGCCACCAGCAACAGGGGAGGGTCAGAGACCCAGTACTTC.

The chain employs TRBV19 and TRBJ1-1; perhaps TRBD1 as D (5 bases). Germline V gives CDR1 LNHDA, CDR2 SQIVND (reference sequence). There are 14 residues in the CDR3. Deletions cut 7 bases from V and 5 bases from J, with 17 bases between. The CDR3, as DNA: TGTGCCAGTATTCCCAAGGGGTGGGGGACTGAAGCTTTCTTT. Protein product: CASIPKGWGTEAFF.